The T cell receptor beta chain under discussion was sequenced for a study of CD4 and CD8 cells across lung adenocarcinoma regions. Each CDR3 protein gets one entry after TCRdb re-called the PCR reads with MiXCR. The table lists 13,000 or so distinct CDR3 sequences, around 45% of them singletons. Samples came from patients with localized non-small cell lung adenocarcinoma. The origin of this receptor is a male donor with lung adenocarcinoma. The CD4 and CD8 labels of this study may be unreliable. The sample consisted of CD4+ T cells from the center of a lung tumor.

The CDR3 DNA follows: TGTGCCAGCAGCCGAGGACTAGCGGGAACCGGGGAGCTGTTTTTT. Residues: CASSRGLAGTGELFF. The rearrangement uses TRBV11-3 and TRBJ2-2; 12 nucleotides align to TRBD2. Germline V lookup: CDR1 SGHNT, CDR2 YENEEA. This CDR3 spans 15 amino acids. Trimming cost V 5 bases and J 5 bases; bases outside gene matches: 3.